One and the same sample provided the 17 T cell receptor beta chains below, sequenced in a study of shared clonotypes between healthy human individuals. The repertoire was sequenced with immunoSEQ multiplex PCR; TCRdb's copy has only in-frame clones and lacks some. This sample yields some 1,100,000 clones, of which around 78% are seen a single time; approximately 0.52% belongs to the top ten. The sequencing input was memory CD4+ T cells from PBMCs. Subset of the sample: CD45RA-negative fraction. These receptors all stem from a young man in good health. Some clones in this sample may be carry-over from other donors' samples.

This chain joins TRBV27 and TRBJ2-1; D possibly corresponds to TRBD2 (6 bases). Trimming stripped 5 bases from V and 11 bases from J, with 19 bases between. Germline loops: CDR1 MNHEY, CDR2 SMNVEV (reference sequence). The CDR3 contains 14 residues. The CDR3 reads CASSPSYASAQQFF. The CDR3 nucleotides read TGTGCCAGCAGTCCCTCCTACGCTAGCGCCCAGCAGTTCTTC.

The rearrangement uses TRBV28 and TRBJ1-1; the D is unclear. This CDR3 region has 14 residues. CDR1 and CDR2 from the germline V gene are MDHEN and SYDVKM. V was pared by 3 bases and J by 6 bases, with 14 bases between. CDR3 in amino acids: CASSFETQAAEAFF. The CDR3 region has the DNA TGTGCCAGCAGTTTTGAAACTCAGGCGGCTGAAGCTTTCTTT.

The chain links TRBV6-5 to TRBJ2-5; TRBD1 aligns across 8 bases. The last part of the DNA fits TRBJ2-7 better; the J call may be wrong. Germline lookup yields CDR1 MNHEY and CDR2 SVGAGI. The CDR3 length is 15 residues. This CDR3 reads CASSPHRGESYEQYF. The CDR3 nucleotides are TGTGCCAGCAGTCCCCACAGGGGGGAGAGCTACGAGCAGTACTTC.

This clone turned up a few times. The V call is TRBV4-2, the J call TRBJ1-1; the match to TRBD1 covers 8 bases. This CDR3 is 16 amino acids long. Germline assignment: CDR1 LGHNA and CDR2 YNFKEQ. Trimming at V came to 1 base and at J to 3 bases, leaving 7 bases not matched to a gene. The CDR3 loop is CASSQGDRGVDTEAFF. CDR3 nucleotide sequence: TGTGCCAGCAGCCAAGGTGACAGGGGAGTAGACACTGAAGCTTTCTTT.

This clone appeared a single time. CDR3 protein: CASSIAFLGEQYF. The CDR3 region has the DNA TGTGCCAGTAGTATAGCCTTTTTGGGGGAGCAGTACTTC. This chain joins TRBV19 and TRBJ2-7; D not certain. V lost 1 base to trimming and J lost 7 bases, with 11 bases between them. Germline V CDR1 and CDR2: LNHDA, SQIVND (reference sequence). The CDR3 covers 13 residues.

The chain has TRBV27 and TRBJ2-7, with TRBD1 identical over 8 bases. CDR3 length equals 14 residues. CDR1 is MNHEY, CDR2 SMNVEV, per germline (reference sequence). Trimming removed 11 bases from V and 2 bases from J; junction bases left unmatched: 11. Written as DNA, the CDR3 is TGTGCCCCAACCAGGACAGGGCGCACCTACGAGCAGTACTTC. This codes for CAPTRTGRTYEQYF.

The rearrangement uses TRBV5-6 and TRBJ1-2; TRBD1 matches at 9 bases. V gave up 1 base and J gave up 4 bases; unmatched junction bases: 5. From germline, CDR1 is SGHDT and CDR2 YYEEEE. This CDR3 contains 15 residues. CDR3 sequence reads: CASSLFATGGYGYTF. In nucleotides, the CDR3 is TGTGCCAGCAGCTTGTTTGCGACAGGGGGCTATGGCTACACCTTC.

The rearrangement links TRBV5-6 to TRBJ2-7; no clear D. The V and J ends lost 0 bases and 3 bases respectively, with 13 bases between them. CDR1 is SGHDT, CDR2 YYEEEE, per germline. The CDR3 covers 15 residues. The CDR3 DNA reads TGTGCCAGCAGCTTGGTCGGGCCAAGCATCTACGAGCAGTACTTC. It is translated as CASSLVGPSIYEQYF.

The chain carries TRBV28 and TRBJ2-5; TRBD1 matches 7 bases. The CDR3 sequence is 14 residues long. J was trimmed by 2 bases and V by 4 bases; bases with no gene match: 4. CDR1 and CDR2 (germline): MDHEN, SYDVKM. CDR3 DNA: TGTGCCAGCAGTTCCGACAGGGCTCAAGAGACCCAGTACTTC. As protein: CASSSDRAQETQYF.

V usage is TRBV7-2 and J usage is TRBJ1-2; 8 nucleotides align to TRBD1. The V and J ends lost 6 bases and 8 bases, in that order; junction bases with no gene match: 5. The germline V gene has CDR1 SGHTA and CDR2 FQGNSA. This CDR3 spans 12 amino acids. The CDR3 protein is CASSWTGHGYTF. DNA for the CDR3: TGTGCCAGCAGTTGGACAGGGCACGGCTACACCTTC. Looking up the rest from reference TRBV7-2 and TRBJ1-2 gives the full variable domain: GAGVSQSPSNKVTEKGKDVELRCDPISGHTALYWYRQSLGQGLEFLIYFQGNSAPDKSGLPSDRFSAERTGGSVSTLTIQRTQQEDSAVYLCASSWTGHGYTFGSGTRLTVV.

V and J are TRBV19 and TRBJ1-1, with a tentative D call TRBD1 (5 bases). The germline V gene encodes CDR1 LNHDA and CDR2 SQIVND (reference sequence). The CDR3 has 14 amino acids. The germline V and J ends were trimmed by 6 bases and 6 bases, with 17 bases remaining between them. The CDR3, as DNA: TGTGCCAGTAGAATTTCGGGGGTCGTCCCTGAAGCTTTCTTT. As protein: CASRISGVVPEAFF. Looking up the rest from reference TRBV19 and TRBJ1-1 gives the full variable domain: DGGITQSPKYLFRKEGQNVTLSCEQNLNHDAMYWYRQDPGQGLRLIYYSQIVNDFQKGDIAEGYSVSREKKESFPLTVTSAQKNPTAFYLCASRISGVVPEAFFGQGTRLTVV.

The chain combines TRBV6-1 with TRBJ2-5, with 7 bases fitting TRBD2. Looked up from germline, CDR1 is MNHNS and CDR2 is SASEGT. The CDR3 is made up of 15 amino acids. The J segment lost 1 base and the V segment lost 4 bases, leaving 6 bases of the junction unmatched. The CDR3 sequence is CASSAEGGRQETQYF. The CDR3, as DNA: TGTGCCAGCAGTGCGGAGGGAGGGCGCCAAGAGACCCAGTACTTC.

This clone was detected a few times. A junction boundary mismatches the germline segment, possibly from a read error. The rearrangement links TRBV6-1 to TRBJ2-4; the D call may be TRBD1 or TRBD2 (5 bases each). The CDR3 consists of 15 residues. Germline V CDR1 and CDR2: MNHNS, SASEGT. The CDR3 coding sequence is TGTGCCAGCAGTGCCGGGGACGGTGCCAAGAACATTCAGTACTTC. This encodes CASSAGDGAKNIQYF.

Details on this clone: A much larger clone differs from this one at a single base, so this may be a read error. Other nucleotide sequences from this sample produce the same CDR3. The V gene is TRBV7-2, the J gene TRBJ1-2, with 8 bases matching TRBD1. V was pared by 1 base and J by 2 bases, with 0 bases of the junction left unmatched. Germline loops: CDR1 SGHTA, CDR2 FQGNSA. The CDR3 extends over 14 amino acids. DNA of the CDR3: TGTGCCAGCAGCTTAGACAGGGGGAACTATGGCTACACCTTC. Its protein is CASSLDRGNYGYTF. The entire variable domain, with the rest obtained from reference TRBV7-2 and TRBJ1-2, is as follows: GAGVSQSPSNKVTEKGKDVELRCDPISGHTALYWYRQSLGQGLEFLIYFQGNSAPDKSGLPSDRFSAERTGGSVSTLTIQRTQQEDSAVYLCASSLDRGNYGYTFGSGTRLTVV.

A remark on this clone: This CDR3 is also generated by other DNA sequences in the sample. The chain has TRBV6-5 and TRBJ2-1; perhaps TRBD2 as D (6 bases). V dropped 2 bases and J dropped 4 bases, with 9 bases sitting between them. CDR1 and CDR2 from the germline V gene are MNHEY and SVGAGI. There are 14 residues in the CDR3. In DNA form, the CDR3 reads TGTGCCAGCAGTTACCGGACTACTTACAATGAGCAGTTCTTC. Residues: CASSYRTTYNEQFF.

This clone was seen more than once but under ten times. Other DNA sequences in this sample translate to the same CDR3. The chain links TRBV29-1 to TRBJ1-2; maybe TRBD1 (6 bases). The CDR3 contains 12 residues. Germline-derived CDR1 and CDR2 are SQVTM and ANQGSEA. V was cut by 2 bases and J by 8 bases, with 12 bases left in between. CDR3 amino acids: CSVELTGGGYTF. The CDR3 region has the DNA TGCAGCGTTGAACTGACAGGAGGAGGCTACACCTTC.

The chain uses TRBV10-3 and TRBJ2-3, with D possibly being TRBD2 (5 bases). This CDR3 is 15 amino acids long. CDR1 ENHRY and CDR2 SYGVKD come from the germline V gene. Trimming pared 6 bases from V and 4 bases from J, leaving 17 bases between. The CDR3 spells CAISLGGSFSDTQYF. The CDR3 nucleotides are TGTGCCATCAGCCTCGGAGGCAGTTTCTCAGATACGCAGTATTTT.